What follows are 32 T cell receptor beta chains derived from one specimen sequenced in a study of cytotoxic CD8 clonotypes in ibrutinib-treated CLL. The table came from immunoSEQ multiplex PCR; TCRdb's copy has only in-frame clones and leaves some out. This table holds fewer than 75,000 clones, around 68% found once. The sample consisted of PBMCs, taken after 12 months of ibrutinib treatment. The origin of the receptors is a human donor with chronic lymphocytic leukemia.

The J gene is TRBJ2-1, the V gene TRBV5-6; TRBD2 aligns across 13 bases. J gave up 12 bases and V 4 bases, and 10 bases lay outside the gene matches. From germline, CDR1 is SGHDT and CDR2 YYEEEE. This CDR3 region has 15 residues. In DNA form, the CDR3 reads TGTGCCAGCAGCATTAGGACTAGCGGGAGCCCTCGGCAGTTCTTC. This encodes CASSIRTSGSPRQFF.

This rearrangement joins TRBV28 to TRBJ2-3; TRBD2 is a possible D gene (5 bases). This CDR3 is built from 14 residues. V was clipped by 8 bases and J by 0 bases, with 12 bases between them. Germline CDR1 reads MDHEN; CDR2 reads SYDVKM. The CDR3 region is CASSNRGSTDTQYF. CDR3 DNA sequence: TGTGCCAGCTCCAACCGGGGTAGCACAGATACGCAGTATTTT.

This sequence joins TRBV6-1 and TRBJ1-1; TRBD1 might be the D (5 bases). This CDR3 is built from 13 residues. The germline V gene has CDR1 MNHNS and CDR2 SASEGT. V lost 3 bases and J 4 bases, leaving 9 bases between the germline ends. CDR3 coding DNA: TGTGCCAGCAGTGATGGGGGTCCCACTGAAGCTTTCTTT. Its translation is CASSDGGPTEAFF.

The V call is TRBV9, the J call TRBJ2-2; D gene uncertain. Germline V gives CDR1 SGDLS, CDR2 YYNGEE. V was shortened by 4 bases and J by 1 base, with 17 bases between the two germline ends. The CDR3 spans 17 residues. Here the CDR3 DNA reads TGTGCCAGCAGCACCCATTCCTCCCCTAGGAACACCGGGGAGCTGTTTTTT. As protein: CASSTHSSPRNTGELFF.

This clone was picked up one time. The chain recombines TRBV29-1 with TRBJ2-3; TRBD2 might be the D (6 bases). From germline, CDR1 is SQVTM and CDR2 ANQGSEA. This CDR3 contains 12 residues. Trimming left V 4 bases short and J 4 bases short, with 9 bases between. In DNA, the CDR3 is TGCAGCGTTGGGATAGCGGCAGATACGCAGTATTTT. Translating it yields CSVGIAADTQYF.

This clone came up once. The chain links TRBV5-1 to TRBJ1-1; D unclear. There are 12 residues in the CDR3. Germline V gene data show CDR1 as SGHRS and CDR2 as YFSETQ. V dropped 4 bases and J dropped 1 base, with 5 bases sitting between them. CDR3 protein: CASSPGNTEAFF. The CDR3 DNA reads TGCGCCAGCAGCCCGGGGAACACTGAAGCTTTCTTT.

The chain uses TRBV5-6 and TRBJ2-5; D is uncertain. The CDR3 is 13 residues long. Germline CDR1 is SGHDT and CDR2 is YYEEEE. V lost 0 bases to trimming and J lost 5 bases, with 8 bases between them. The CDR3 nucleotides read TGTGCCAGCAGCTTGGTGGTTGGGGAGACCCAGTACTTC. Translation gives CASSLVVGETQYF. Drawing the rest from reference TRBV5-6 and TRBJ2-5, the complete variable domain is DAGVTQSPTHLIKTRGQQVTLRCSPKSGHDTVSWYQQALGQGPQFIFQYYEEEERQRGNFPDRFSGHQFPNYSSELNVNALLLGDSALYLCASSLVVGETQYFGPGTRLLVL.

The CDR3 DNA reads as TGTGCCAGCACTCCTGGGGGCAGCAATCAGCCCCAGCATTTT. Translation: CASTPGGSNQPQHF. The gene calls are TRBV28 and TRBJ1-5; weak D call: TRBD1 (6 bases). The V gene's germline CDR1 is MDHEN and CDR2 SYDVKM. Trimming stripped 7 bases from V and 1 base from J, with 11 bases between. The CDR3 spans 14 residues.

The sample holds one count of this clone. This sequence joins TRBV10-2 and TRBJ2-7; 7 positions agree with TRBD1. V was clipped by 6 bases and J by 2 bases; unmatched bases: 13. This CDR3 comprises 16 residues. In germline, CDR1 is WSHSY, CDR2 SAAADI. The CDR3 DNA reads as TGCGCCAGCAGATGTTGGCCAAGGGACAGAACCTACGAGCAGTACTTC. This sequence encodes CASRCWPRDRTYEQYF.

A few counts support this clone. The chain is built from TRBV30 and TRBJ1-5; no reliable D call. Per germline, CDR1 GTSNPN and CDR2 SVGIG (reference sequence). Deletions cut 0 bases from V and 2 bases from J, with 8 bases between. CDR3 length: 14 residues. The CDR3 loop is CAWSVFGGNQPQHF. DNA of the CDR3: TGTGCCTGGAGTGTGTTTGGAGGCAATCAGCCCCAGCATTTT.

The chain carries TRBV29-1 and TRBJ1-2, with a possible D match to TRBD1 (6 bases). Trimming took off 6 bases at V and 0 bases at J, with 20 bases between the two ends. Looked up from germline, CDR1 is SQVTM and CDR2 is ANQGSEA. The CDR3 totals 16 residues. The CDR3 spells CSVGAERQDPNYGYTF. CDR3 DNA sequence: TGCAGCGTGGGTGCTGAGCGACAGGATCCTAACTATGGCTACACCTTC.

J is TRBJ2-5 and V is TRBV7-9, with D perhaps assigned TRBD1 or TRBD2 (6 bases each). Germline V lookup: CDR1 SEHNR, CDR2 FQNEAQ (reference sequence). The germline V and J ends were trimmed by 5 bases and 4 bases, with 17 bases remaining between them. The CDR3 extends over 15 amino acids. CDR3 sequence (DNA): TGTGCCAGCAGCATGGGGGGCTTGGGTGGAGAGACCCAGTACTTC. Translation: CASSMGGLGGETQYF.

The genes are TRBV10-2 and TRBJ2-7; D possibly corresponds to TRBD2 (5 bases). The ends were cut back, 6 bases at V and 1 base at J, with 10 bases in the middle. Per the germline V gene, CDR1 is WSHSY and CDR2 is SAAADI. CDR3 size: 13 residues. The CDR3 loop reads CASRSTGSYEQYF. In DNA form, the CDR3 reads TGCGCCAGCAGATCCACGGGGTCCTACGAGCAGTACTTC.

This clone was found a few times. This chain uses TRBV21-1 with TRBJ2-3. TRBV21-1 is an annotated pseudogene. The CDR3 length is 16 residues. CDR3 sequence (DNA): TGTGCCAGCAGCGGGGACGGAGAAATGTACACAGATACGCAGTATTTT. Encoded protein: CASSGDGEMYTDTQYF.

This chain uses TRBV13 with TRBJ2-7; 11 nucleotides line up with TRBD2. Per germline, CDR1 PRHDT and CDR2 FYEKMQ (reference sequence). The CDR3 sequence is 15 residues long. V shed 4 bases, J shed 2 bases, and the junction held 4 bases outside the gene matches. CDR3 protein: CASSSRLAGPYEQYF. The CDR3 bases are TGTGCCAGCAGCTCTCGACTAGCGGGACCCTACGAGCAGTACTTC.

This chain joins TRBV6-1 and TRBJ1-5; D not resolved. CDR1 and CDR2 from the germline V gene are MNHNS and SASEGT. This CDR3 spans 13 amino acids. Trimming shortened V by 5 bases and J by 9 bases, and 14 bases separated the two germline ends. The CDR3 loop reads CASSQGVKRPQHF. DNA of the CDR3: TGTGCCAGCAGTCAAGGAGTCAAAAGGCCCCAGCATTTT.

This chain connects TRBV27 to TRBJ1-5, with TRBD1 identical over 8 bases. V lost 0 bases and J lost 7; bases outside the gene matches: 17. The CDR3 spans 19 residues. Per the germline V gene, CDR1 is MNHEY and CDR2 is SMNVEV (reference sequence). CDR3 sequence (DNA): TGTGCCAGCAGTTTATCGATAATGGGTTTAAAACAGGGGGTGCAGCCCCAGCATTTT. It translates to CASSLSIMGLKQGVQPQHF.

The chain has TRBV2 and TRBJ1-2; D call uncertain. Trimming removed 6 bases from V and 6 bases from J, with 14 bases in between. CDR1 is SNHLY and CDR2 is FYNNEI in the germline V gene. This CDR3 spans 13 amino acids. DNA for the CDR3: TGTGCCAGCAGCCGTGGTCGGAGGGATGGCTACACCTTC. It translates to CASSRGRRDGYTF.

The chain has TRBV30 and TRBJ2-2, with D possibly TRBD2 on 5 matching bases. Germline loops: CDR1 GTSNPN, CDR2 SVGIG (reference sequence). V lost 0 bases, J lost 5 bases, and 7 bases lay in between. This CDR3 is built from 13 residues. CDR3 nucleotides: TGTGCCTGGAGTGTACGAGGGACCGGGGAGCTGTTTTTT. Translated, it gives CAWSVRGTGELFF.

The chain recombines TRBV10-2 with TRBJ2-7; D unclear. The CDR3 loop spans 15 amino acids. V was pared by 4 bases and J by 3 bases, with 16 bases between. The V gene's germline CDR1 is WSHSY and CDR2 SAAADI. CDR3 residues: CASSVGIKQHYEQYF. The CDR3 DNA sequence: TGCGCCAGCAGTGTGGGCATAAAACAGCACTACGAGCAGTACTTC.

In nucleotides, the CDR3 is TGTGCCAGCAGCTTGGGTTTAGGGGAAGCCTATGGCTACACCTTC. Amino acid sequence: CASSLGLGEAYGYTF. V is TRBV5-5 and J is TRBJ1-2, with D perhaps TRBD1 (5 bases). The V end was cut by 0 bases, the J end by 4 bases, with 13 bases between. The CDR3 covers 15 residues. Germline CDR1 and CDR2: SGHKS and YYEKEE (reference sequence).

This chain links TRBV4-1 with TRBJ1-2; 8 bases match TRBD1. Looked up from germline, CDR1 is MGHRA and CDR2 is YSYEKL. The CDR3 is made up of 16 amino acids. J was trimmed by 4 bases and V by 0 bases; bases with no gene match: 7. The CDR3 DNA reads TGCGCCAGCAGCCAAGAAGAGGCAGGGGGCGTCTATGGCTACACCTTC. Translated: CASSQEEAGGVYGYTF.

The chain has TRBV5-1 and TRBJ2-3; D is possibly TRBD1 or TRBD2 (6 bases each). V was cut by 0 bases and J by 6 bases, with 14 bases left in between. The CDR3 covers 15 residues. Germline lookup yields CDR1 SGHRS and CDR2 YFSETQ. CDR3 in amino acids: CASSLVAGHTDTQYF. The CDR3 region has the DNA TGCGCCAGCAGCTTGGTTGCGGGACACACGGATACGCAGTATTTT.

This clone has only a few counts. The V and J genes are TRBV27 and TRBJ2-7, with 8 positions matching TRBD2. J was trimmed by 3 bases and V by 3 bases; bases with no gene match: 4. This CDR3 is 14 amino acids long. Germline V lookup: CDR1 MNHEY, CDR2 SMNVEV (reference sequence). The CDR3 is CASSFSGTNYEQYF. CDR3 DNA sequence: TGTGCCAGCAGTTTTAGCGGGACCAACTACGAGCAGTACTTC.

This clone was counted a single time. The chain uses TRBV5-4 and TRBJ2-7; 9 bases map to TRBD1. The CDR3 has 15 amino acids. The V and J ends lost 4 bases and 4 bases, in that order; junction bases with no gene match: 9. Germline V gives CDR1 SGHNT, CDR2 YYREEE (reference sequence). CDR3 nucleotides: TGTGCCAGCAGCACCAGGACAGGGGTCTATTACGAGCAGTACTTC. Its translation is CASSTRTGVYYEQYF.

The chain has TRBV5-1 and TRBJ2-3; TRBD1 is a possible D gene (5 bases). Per the germline V gene, CDR1 is SGHRS and CDR2 is YFSETQ. The V end was cut by 3 bases, the J end by 3 bases, with 17 bases between. The CDR3 loop spans 16 amino acids. The CDR3 bases are TGCGCCAGCAGCTCGGTGGGGCAGAGTATGACAGATACGCAGTATTTT. Translating it yields CASSSVGQSMTDTQYF. The variable domain in full, with the rest retrieved from reference TRBV5-1 and TRBJ2-3, is KAGVTQTPRYLIKTRGQQVTLSCSPISGHRSVSWYQQTPGQGLQFLFEYFSETQRNKGNFPGRFSGRQFSNSRSEMNVSTLELGDSALYLCASSSVGQSMTDTQYFGPGTRLTVL.

The V call is TRBV9, the J call TRBJ2-1; 7 bases fit TRBD2. This CDR3 has 14 residues. V lost 0 bases to trimming and J lost 7 bases; unmatched junction nucleotides: 4. Germline V gives CDR1 SGDLS, CDR2 YYNGEE. This chain's CDR3 is CASSVAPGGNEQFF. DNA of the CDR3: TGTGCCAGCAGCGTAGCTCCGGGGGGAAATGAGCAGTTCTTC.

The CDR3 sequence is CASSPEGPQETQYF. The CDR3, as DNA: TGTGCCAGTAGTCCCGAGGGACCCCAAGAGACCCAGTACTTC. This chain connects TRBV6-5 to TRBJ2-5, with D perhaps matching TRBD1 or TRBD2 (5 bases each). Germline V gene lookup returns CDR1 MNHEY and CDR2 SVGAGI. V was trimmed by 9 bases and J by 1 base, leaving 15 bases between them. This CDR3 has 14 residues.

The chain couples TRBV7-2 to TRBJ2-1; 9 positions match TRBD2. In germline, CDR1 is SGHTA, CDR2 FQGNSA. This CDR3 has 16 amino acids. Trimming cost V 7 bases and J 9 bases; bases outside gene matches: 16. CDR3 sequence reads: CASNPLTSGLGGEQFF. For the CDR3, the DNA is TGTGCCAGCAACCCCCTTACTAGCGGGTTAGGTGGTGAGCAGTTCTTC. The whole variable domain, remainder taken from reference TRBV7-2 and TRBJ2-1, is GAGVSQSPSNKVTEKGKDVELRCDPISGHTALYWYRQSLGQGLEFLIYFQGNSAPDKSGLPSDRFSAERTGGSVSTLTIQRTQQEDSAVYLCASNPLTSGLGGEQFFGPGTRLTVL.

This sequence joins TRBV13 and TRBJ1-2, with 8 nucleotides matching TRBD1. The CDR3 is 18 amino acids. Germline CDR1 PRHDT, CDR2 FYEKMQ (reference sequence). V lost 5 bases to trimming and J lost 3 bases; unmatched junction nucleotides: 17. In DNA form, the CDR3 reads TGTGCCAGCAGCCCAGACTATCTGGCAGGGGGCGCCGACTATGGCTACACCTTC. As protein: CASSPDYLAGGADYGYTF.

This chain uses TRBV11-2 with TRBJ1-6, with 7 bases matching TRBD1. The ends lost 5 bases at V and 8 bases at J; junction bases unmatched: 9. The CDR3 consists of 15 residues. Germline-derived CDR1 and CDR2 are SGHAT and FQNNGV. Written as DNA, the CDR3 is TGTGCCAGCAGCAGATTGGACAGGAGAGATTCACCCCTCCACTTT. It encodes CASSRLDRRDSPLHF.

V is TRBV2 and J is TRBJ2-7; the match to TRBD2 covers 7 bases. Unmatched junction bases numbered 14, after V lost 9 bases and J lost 3 bases. This CDR3 is built from 15 residues. CDR1 and CDR2 (germline): SNHLY, FYNNEI. The CDR3 nucleotides are TGTGCCAGTATCTCCGGGGAGGGCAGAAACTACGAGCAGTACTTC. This codes for CASISGEGRNYEQYF.